A selection of T cell receptor beta chains follows, all from one sample in a study of OX40 agonist ivuxolimab in advanced cancers. The data were produced by immunoSEQ multiplex PCR, yet TCRdb's version contains in-frame clones alone and is incomplete. Altogether some 90,000 clones are present, approximately 87% being singletons, with the ten largest covering about 4.6%. This specimen was CD4+ or CD8+ T cells sorted from blood, taken in a trial of the OX40 agonist ivuxolimab. The origin of the receptors is an adult with an advanced solid tumor such as melanoma, head and neck, liver or kidney cancer. The CDR3 runs from the conserved cysteine through the conserved F or W. The order of the fields is clone size, CDR3 length, V gene, J gene, CDR3 protein. Some rows mark clone size as missing; the rest say once, few, many or name a class of expanded clone.

>-|12|TRBV6-5|TRBJ2-1
CASSRRYNEQFF
>-|14|TRBV7-2|TRBJ2-1
CASSRDSFNNEQFF
>-|12|TRBV6-1|TRBJ2-7
CASSEYGQSQTF
>-|15|TRBV6-1|TRBJ2-7
CASRVRGPRGYEQYF
>-|16|TRBV4-2|TRBJ1-2
CASSSQGQGAQGGYTF
>-|15|TRBV5-1|TRBJ1-1
CASSLISGMNTEAFF
>-|13|TRBV19|TRBJ1-1
CASTVDRVTEAFF
>few|12|TRBV5-1|TRBJ2-7
CASSLGTYEQYF
>-|15|TRBV9|TRBJ1-3
CASSLLGDGGNTIYF
>-|12|TRBV28|TRBJ2-5
CASSLMTETQYF
>-|18|TRBV9|TRBJ2-3
CASSVAPPSDFSTDTQYF
>-|12|TRBV9|TRBJ1-1
CASSVENTEAFF
>-|15|TRBV7-2|TRBJ1-1
CASSLMGGRNTEAFF
>-|14|TRBV7-2|TRBJ2-2
CASSFLAATGELFF
>-|14|TRBV7-6|TRBJ1-5
CASSLRGSNQPQHF
>-|16|TRBV11-2|TRBJ2-3
CASSSTGGADTDTQYF
>-|16|TRBV19|TRBJ1-5
CASSISQTVGNQPQHF
>-|17|TRBV28|TRBJ2-2
CASNFGGVASPNGELFF
>once|13|TRBV30|TRBJ2-3
CAWKGARTDTQYF
>-|15|TRBV2|TRBJ2-1
CASLFGGSSYNEQFF
>-|13|TRBV10-3|TRBJ1-4
CAISQGDNEKLFF
>-|13|TRBV6-1|TRBJ1-2
CASRVPHRGGYTF
>-|15|TRBV7-6|TRBJ2-1
CASSEIAVGGGEQFF
>once|13|TRBV10-2|TRBJ2-3
CASTGRFTDTQYF
>-|16|TRBV11-3|TRBJ1-4
CASSGGAGTTNEKLFF
>-|14|TRBV19|TRBJ2-3
CASSMGESGDTQYF
>-|15|TRBV5-1|TRBJ1-2
CASSLGRGANYGYTF
>-|13|TRBV2|TRBJ1-1
CASGADRNTEAFF
>once|11|TRBV6-5|TRBJ2-7
CASRRLEEQYF
>-|12|TRBV5-4|TRBJ2-3
CASSKLTDTQYF
>-|17|TRBV19|TRBJ1-3
CASSMRREHFSGNTIYF
>-|13|TRBV5-1|TRBJ1-2
CASSLESNYGYTF
>once|17|TRBV11-2|TRBJ2-3
CASSSSRGKTSTDTQYF
>-|13|TRBV5-1|TRBJ1-1
CASSLTGGTEAFF
>-|14|TRBV6-5|TRBJ1-2
CASRGTGNLSGYTF
>-|14|TRBV6-1|TRBJ2-1
CASGLGGAYNEQFF
>-|16|TRBV5-1|TRBJ2-1
CASSLMTSGRGNEQFF
>-|14|TRBV7-8|TRBJ2-7
CASSLADSSYEQYF
>-|13|TRBV29-1|TRBJ1-5
CSVATGVNQPQHF
>-|18|TRBV11-3|TRBJ1-4
CASSHQRGGYPRDEKLFF
>-|13|TRBV7-7|TRBJ1-1
CASSLAANTEAFF
>-|16|TRBV27|TRBJ2-7
CASSRTSGRVTYEQYF
>-|13|TRBV27|TRBJ2-7
CASSFLDPYEQYF
>-|15|TRBV5-1|TRBJ2-5
CASSLTSGVQETQYF
>-|13|TRBV14|TRBJ2-3
CASSQVTGATQYF
>-|12|TRBV21-1|TRBJ2-3
CASSNVGEGQYF
>-|13|TRBV5-1|TRBJ2-7
CASSSTGNYEQYF
>once|14|TRBV5-1|TRBJ2-5
CASSLGTAQETQYF